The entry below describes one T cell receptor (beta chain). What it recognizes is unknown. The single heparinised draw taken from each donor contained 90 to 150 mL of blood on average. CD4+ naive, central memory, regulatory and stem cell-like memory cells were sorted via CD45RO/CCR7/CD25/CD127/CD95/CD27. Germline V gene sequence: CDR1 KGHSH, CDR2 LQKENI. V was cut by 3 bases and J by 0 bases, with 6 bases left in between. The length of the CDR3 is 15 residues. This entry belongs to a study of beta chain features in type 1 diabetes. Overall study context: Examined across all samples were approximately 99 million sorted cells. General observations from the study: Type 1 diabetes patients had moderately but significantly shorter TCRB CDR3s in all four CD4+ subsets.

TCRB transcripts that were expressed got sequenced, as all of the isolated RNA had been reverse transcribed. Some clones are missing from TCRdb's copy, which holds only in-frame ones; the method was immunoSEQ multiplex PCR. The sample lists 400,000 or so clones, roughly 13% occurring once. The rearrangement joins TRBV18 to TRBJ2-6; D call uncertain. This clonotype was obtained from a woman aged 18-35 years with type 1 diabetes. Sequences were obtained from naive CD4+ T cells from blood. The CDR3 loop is CASSPGDSGANVLTF. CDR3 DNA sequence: TGTGCCAGCTCACCCGGAGACTCTGGGGCCAACGTCCTGACTTTC.